The source of this T cell receptor (beta chain) is a study of T cells in Graves' hyperthyroidism and ophthalmopathy. Study at large: Peripheral blood draws took place at initial diagnosis, ahead of any treatment.

For Graves' hyperthyroidism to be stable, ophthalmopathy could not progress within 18 months. General study points: In blood, most of the thyroid clonotypes expanded above 0.001 were also present. Ophthalmopathy onset followed model prediction by a median about seven months.

In regard to this clonotype: Its antigen remains unidentified.

The CDR3 has 10 residues. Between the trimmed V and J ends, which lost 8 bases and 6 bases, there was a span of 8 bases. Regions amplified from RNA transcripts were the TCR beta CDR3 regions. Initially, a first-round RT-PCR of the TCR CDR3 employed the HTBI primer set. TCRdb re-called the multiplex PCR reads with MiXCR, one entry per CDR3 protein. The sample has hundreds of thousands of distinct CDR3 sequences; 16% are singletons. The chain is built from TRBV12-3 or TRBV12-4 and TRBJ2-7; D may be TRBD1 (6 bases). The sequence was collected from a woman between 18 and 30 years old with Graves' hyperthyroidism. Material: blood. CDR3: CASGQPEQYF. The CDR3, as DNA: TGTGCCAGCGGACAGCCCGAGCAGTACTTC.